Below are 5 T cell receptor beta chains sequenced from a single sample in a study of blood T cell repertoires in COVID-19. The protocol was immunoSEQ multiplex PCR, while the TCRdb copy is restricted to in-frame clones and leaves out a portion. Of roughly 59,000 clones in the sample, approximately 80% were seen once. Sequencing was performed on peripheral blood. All receptors derive from a human donor in a cohort sampled during active COVID-19.

The chain has TRBV28 and TRBJ1-6, with D possibly TRBD1 on 6 matching bases. Germline V gene data show CDR1 as MDHEN and CDR2 as SYDVKM. The CDR3 has 14 residues. Deletions cut 3 bases from V and 4 bases from J, with 7 bases between. The CDR3 protein is CASSLDRYNSPLHF. CDR3 in DNA: TGTGCCAGCAGTTTGGACAGATATAATTCACCCCTCCACTTT.

Concerning this clone itself: This sample includes further DNA sequences coding for the same CDR3. This chain connects TRBV15 to TRBJ2-5, with TRBD1 identical over 11 bases. The CDR3 loop spans 13 amino acids. The trim removed 6 bases at V and 4 bases at J, leaving 1 base unmatched. Germline V gene sequence: CDR1 LNHNV, CDR2 YYDKDF (reference sequence). CDR3 in amino acids: CATRGTGGETQYF. CDR3 DNA sequence: TGTGCCACCAGGGGGACAGGGGGAGAGACCCAGTACTTC.

The chain has TRBV30 and TRBJ2-7, with a possible D match to TRBD1 (6 bases). V dropped 4 bases and J dropped 0 bases, with 16 bases sitting between them. The CDR3 spans 15 residues. Per germline, CDR1 GTSNPN and CDR2 SVGIG (reference sequence). The CDR3 reads CAWNLPGHFSYEQYF. DNA for the CDR3: TGTGCCTGGAATCTTCCGGGACACTTCTCCTACGAGCAGTACTTC.

The rearrangement uses TRBV20-1 and TRBJ2-3; no firm D call. CDR1 and CDR2 (germline): DFQATT, SNEGSKA (reference sequence). The CDR3 spans 11 residues. Trimming removed 4 bases from V and 6 bases from J, with 8 bases in between. CDR3 region: CSATRSDTQYF. In nucleotides, the CDR3 is TGCAGTGCTACCCGTTCGGATACGCAGTATTTT.

Turning to this clone: At one of its ends the junction is not consistent with the germline gene, which may arise from a read error. This rearrangement joins TRBV7-6 to TRBJ2-2; 8 bases agree with TRBD2. The CDR3 runs to 15 residues. Germline lookup yields CDR1 SGHVS and CDR2 FNYEAQ. The CDR3, as DNA: TGTGCCGGCAGCCCGACTAGCGATTCTCGCGGGGAGCTGTTTTTT. Its protein is CAGSPTSDSRGELFF.